This TCR beta chain was captured by sequencing in a study of CD4 T cells in relation to SARS-CoV-2 and coronaviruses. For the study at large: PBMCs were cultured with antigen for about eleven days before TCR beta sequencing.

Study-wide points: About 65% of donors had memory CD4+ clonotypes crossrecognizing SARS-CoV-2 and common cold coronavirus spike.

Comments on this clone: Its antigen is not known.

Before the COVID-19 pandemic, during about 2010-2019, CD4+ T cells were taken from unexposed donors. Isolation of CD4+ T cells took place after less than 13 days in culture. As cell numbers allowed, unexposed-donor CD4+ T cells faced SARS-CoV-2 S/N and four cold-coronavirus spikes. Germline loops: CDR1 SEHNR, CDR2 FQNEAQ (reference sequence). This CDR3 comprises 13 residues. Trimming took off 4 bases at V and 5 bases at J, with 11 bases between the two ends. The table came from immunoSEQ multiplex PCR; TCRdb's copy has only in-frame clones and leaves some out. Of 31,000 or so clones in the sample, about 78% are singletons; the top ten hold more than 9%.

The gene calls are TRBV7-9 and TRBJ1-1; unclear D gene. Sequenced sample: CD4+ T cells from PBMCs, cultured in vitro. The source of this sequence is a human donor in good health. As DNA, the CDR3 is TGTGCCAGCAGCTCAGAGGTGAGAACTGAAGCTTTCTTT. It codes for CASSSEVRTEAFF.